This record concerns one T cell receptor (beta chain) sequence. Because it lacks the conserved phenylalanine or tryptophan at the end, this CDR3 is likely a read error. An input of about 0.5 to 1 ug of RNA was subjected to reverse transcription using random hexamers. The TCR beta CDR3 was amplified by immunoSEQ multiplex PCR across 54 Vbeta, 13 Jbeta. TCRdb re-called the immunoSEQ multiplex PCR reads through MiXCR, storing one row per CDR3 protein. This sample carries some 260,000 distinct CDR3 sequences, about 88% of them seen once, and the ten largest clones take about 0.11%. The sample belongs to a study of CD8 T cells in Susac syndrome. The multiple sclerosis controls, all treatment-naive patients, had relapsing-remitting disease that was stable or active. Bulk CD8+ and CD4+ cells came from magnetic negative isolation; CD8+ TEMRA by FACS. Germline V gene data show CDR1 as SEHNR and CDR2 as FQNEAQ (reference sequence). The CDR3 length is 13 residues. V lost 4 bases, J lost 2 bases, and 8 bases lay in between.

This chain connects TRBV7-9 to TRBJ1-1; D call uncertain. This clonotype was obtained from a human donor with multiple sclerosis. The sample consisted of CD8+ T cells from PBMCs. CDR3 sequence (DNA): TGTGCCAGCAGCTCAGGCACTAACACTGAAGCTTTCCTT. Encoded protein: CASSSGTNTEAFL.